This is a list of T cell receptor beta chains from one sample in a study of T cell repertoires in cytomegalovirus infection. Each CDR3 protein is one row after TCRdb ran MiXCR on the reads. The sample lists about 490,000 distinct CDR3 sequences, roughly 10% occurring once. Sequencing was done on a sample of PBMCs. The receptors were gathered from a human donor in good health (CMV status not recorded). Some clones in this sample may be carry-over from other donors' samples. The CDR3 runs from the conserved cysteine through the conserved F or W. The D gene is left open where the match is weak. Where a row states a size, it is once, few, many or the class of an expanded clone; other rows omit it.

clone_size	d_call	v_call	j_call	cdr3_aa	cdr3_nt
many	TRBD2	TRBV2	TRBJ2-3	CASTRLASTDTQYF	TGTGCCAGCACCAGACTAGCGTCCACAGATACGCAGTATTTT
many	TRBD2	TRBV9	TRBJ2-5	CASSELAGVRETQYF	TGTGCCAGCAGCGAGCTAGCGGGAGTGAGAGAGACCCAGTACTTC
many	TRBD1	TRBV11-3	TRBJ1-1	CASGRTGLTQTFF	TGTGCCAGCGGCCGGACAGGCCTTACTCAGACTTTCTTT
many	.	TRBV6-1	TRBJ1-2	CASSPGGVGYTF	TGTGCCAGCAGTCCTGGGGGAGTTGGCTACACCTTC
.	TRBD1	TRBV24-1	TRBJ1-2	CATSSPGQGAGGYTF	TGTGCCACCAGCAGCCCGGGACAGGGGGCAGGTGGCTACACCTTC
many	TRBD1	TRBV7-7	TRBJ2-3	CASSTGVSKVDTQYF	TGTGCTAGCAGCACAGGGGTCTCCAAGGTAGATACGCAGTATTTT
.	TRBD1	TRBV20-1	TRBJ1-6	CSARQGWDNSPLHF	TGCAGTGCTCGACAGGGCTGGGATAATTCACCCCTCCACTTT
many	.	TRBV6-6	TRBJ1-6	CASIRGEGNSPLHF	TGTGCCAGCATTCGGGGCGAGGGGAATTCACCCCTCCACTTT
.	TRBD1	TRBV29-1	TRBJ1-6	CSAGQGGNSPLHF	TGCAGCGCTGGACAGGGGGGGAATTCACCCCTCCACTTT
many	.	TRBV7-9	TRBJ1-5	CASSPDRYQPQHF	TGTGCCAGCAGCCCCGACAGATATCAGCCCCAGCATTTT
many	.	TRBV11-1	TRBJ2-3	CASSRSGRRSTDTQYF	TGTGCCAGCAGCCGATCCGGGCGAAGGAGCACAGATACGCAGTATTTT
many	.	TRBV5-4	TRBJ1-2	CASSLQGYYGYTF	TGTGCCAGCAGCTTGCAGGGGTACTATGGCTACACCTTC
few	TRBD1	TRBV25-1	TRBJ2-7	CASSDFRDRVYEQYF	TGTGCCAGCAGTGATTTCCGGGACAGGGTGTACGAGCAGTACTTC
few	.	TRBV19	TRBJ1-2	CASMKGYGYTF	TGTGCCAGTATGAAGGGATATGGCTACACCTTC
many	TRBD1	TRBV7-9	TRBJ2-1	CASSLAVVRQGVFGYEQFF	TGTGCCAGCAGCTTAGCGGTCGTCCGACAGGGGGTCTTCGGATACGAGCAGTTCTTC
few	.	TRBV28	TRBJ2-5	CASSRGARSETQYF	TGTGCCAGCAGCCGGGGAGCGCGATCAGAGACCCAGTACTTC
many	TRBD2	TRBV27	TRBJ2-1	CASSFSGRVQFF	TGTGCCAGCAGTTTCAGCGGGAGGGTGCAGTTCTTC
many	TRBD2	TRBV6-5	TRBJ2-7	CASSYLAGGPGGYEQYF	TGTGCCAGCAGTTACCTAGCGGGGGGGCCTGGGGGGTACGAGCAGTACTTC
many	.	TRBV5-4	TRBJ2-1	CASTPARNYNEQFF	TGTGCCAGCACCCCAGCGAGGAACTACAATGAGCAGTTCTTC
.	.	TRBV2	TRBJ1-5	CASSEAPGRDQPQHF	TGTGCCAGCAGTGAAGCACCAGGGCGCGACCAGCCCCAGCATTTT
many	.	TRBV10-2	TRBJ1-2	CASSESSGAGYTF	TGCGCCAGCAGTGAGTCGTCAGGGGCCGGCTACACCTTC
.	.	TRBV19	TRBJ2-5	CASSTQDRRETQYF	TGTGCCAGTAGTACCCAAGACAGGCGGGAGACCCAGTACTTC
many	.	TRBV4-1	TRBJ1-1	CASSQVVTGEAFF	TGCGCCAGCAGCCAAGTGGTGACAGGTGAAGCTTTCTTT
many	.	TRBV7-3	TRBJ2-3	CASSLTGSTDTQYF	TGTGCCAGCAGCTTAACGGGCAGCACAGATACGCAGTATTTT
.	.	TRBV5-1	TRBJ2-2	CASGGPLPNTGELFF	TGCGCCAGCGGGGGCCCCCTGCCGAACACCGGGGAGCTGTTTTTT
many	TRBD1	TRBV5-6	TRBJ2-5	CASSHGGALTGGGRQETQYF	TGTGCCAGCAGCCACGGAGGGGCATTGACAGGGGGCGGTCGCCAAGAGACCCAGTACTTC
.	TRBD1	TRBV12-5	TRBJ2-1	CASGSQPGTGLPYSYNEQFF	TGTGCTAGTGGTTCCCAACCCGGGACAGGACTCCCTTACTCCTACAATGAGCAGTTCTTC
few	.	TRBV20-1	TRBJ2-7	CSAPTPGGEQYF	TGCAGTGCTCCCACACCAGGAGGCGAGCAGTACTTC
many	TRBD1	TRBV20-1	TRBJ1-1	CSASGTGHGNTEAFF	TGCAGTGCTAGCGGGACAGGACATGGGAACACTGAAGCTTTCTTT
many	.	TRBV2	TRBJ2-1	CASRVGGSSYNEQFF	TGTGCCAGCAGGGTCGGGGGAAGCTCCTACAATGAGCAGTTCTTC
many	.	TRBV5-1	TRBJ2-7	CASKNTGSPAYEQYF	TGCGCCAGCAAAAATACGGGATCTCCAGCCTACGAGCAGTACTTC
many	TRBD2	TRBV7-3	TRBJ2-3	CASSSGLAGASRSTDTQYF	TGTGCCAGCAGCTCCGGACTAGCGGGAGCGTCGAGGAGCACAGATACGCAGTATTTT
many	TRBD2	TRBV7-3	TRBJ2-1	CASSNRGGSNEQFF	TGTGCCAGCAGCAACCGGGGGGGCTCCAATGAGCAGTTCTTC
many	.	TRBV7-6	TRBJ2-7	CASSSLKGSYEQYF	TGTGCCAGCAGCTCCCTTAAGGGGTCCTACGAGCAGTACTTC
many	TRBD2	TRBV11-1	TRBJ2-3	CASSGGTSWSTDTQYF	TGTGCCAGCAGCGGCGGGACTAGTTGGAGCACAGATACGCAGTATTTT
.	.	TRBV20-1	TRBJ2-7	CSARFGSYEQYF	TGCAGTGCTAGATTCGGGAGTTACGAGCAGTACTTC
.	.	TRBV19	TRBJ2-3	CASSIGVPGGESPEADTQYF	TGTGCCAGTAGTATTGGGGTCCCTGGGGGAGAATCCCCGGAAGCAGATACGCAGTATTTT
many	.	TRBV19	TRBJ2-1	CASSTLGTAYNEQFF	TGTGCCAGTAGTACCCTGGGGACGGCATACAATGAGCAGTTCTTC
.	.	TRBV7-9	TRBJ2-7	CASSSETSYEQYF	TGTGCCAGCAGCTCGGAGACAAGCTACGAGCAGTACTTC
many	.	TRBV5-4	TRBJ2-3	CASSLGGGTRFSDTQYF	TGTGCCAGCAGCTTGGGGGGCGGGACCAGGTTTTCAGATACGCAGTATTTT
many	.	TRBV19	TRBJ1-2	CASRARDRDGYTF	TGTGCCAGTCGGGCTAGGGACCGTGATGGCTACACCTTC
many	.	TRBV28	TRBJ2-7	CASSHHYEQYF	TGTGCCAGCAGTCACCATTACGAGCAGTACTTC
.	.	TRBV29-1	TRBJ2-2	CSARGGGTNTGELFF	TGCAGCGCCAGGGGTGGCGGGACCAACACCGGGGAGCTGTTTTTT
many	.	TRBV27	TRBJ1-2	CASSRGWNYGYTF	TGTGCCAGCAGTCGGGGTTGGAACTATGGCTACACCTTC
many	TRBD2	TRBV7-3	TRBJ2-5	CASSTGTSGGETQYF	TGTGCCAGCAGCACCGGGACTAGCGGGGGAGAGACCCAGTACTTC
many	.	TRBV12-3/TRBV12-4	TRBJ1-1	CASSLMGGTEAFF	TGTGCCAGCAGTCTTATGGGGGGCACTGAAGCTTTCTTT
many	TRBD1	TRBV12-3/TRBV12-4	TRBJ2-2	CASTLGTGGLELFF	TGTGCCAGCACCCTCGGGACAGGGGGGCTGGAGCTGTTTTTT
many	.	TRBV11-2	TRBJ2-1	CASRPLVDEQFF	TGTGCCAGCAGGCCCCTAGTGGATGAGCAGTTCTTC
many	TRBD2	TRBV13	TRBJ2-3	CASSRKTSGKTADTQYF	TGTGCCAGCAGCCGTAAGACTAGCGGGAAGACCGCAGATACGCAGTATTTT
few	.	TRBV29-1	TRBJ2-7	CSVTIPYEQYF	TGCAGCGTTACGATCCCATACGAGCAGTACTTC
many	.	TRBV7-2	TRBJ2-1	CASSLLGDFRDEQFF	TGTGCCAGCAGCTTACTTGGAGACTTCCGAGATGAGCAGTTCTTC